This T cell receptor beta chain comes out of a study of response to subunit inactivated influenza vaccine. TCRdb re-derived calls from the RT-PCR reads in MiXCR, one entry per CDR3 protein. In the table there are about 650,000 distinct CDR3 sequences, around 14% of which are singletons. The junction had 6 bases not matched to a gene; V was cut back by 5 bases and J by 7 bases. CDR1 is SGHRS, CDR2 YFSETQ, per germline. CDR3 length: 14 amino acids. This material consisted of PBMCs from blood, taken 11 to 12 days after vaccination. The chain uses TRBV5-1 and TRBJ1-6, with TRBD1 matching over 7 bases. The source of this sequence is a man aged 50-59 years who received an inactivated influenza vaccine. CDR3 bases: TGCGCCAGCAGATGGACAGGAGAAAATTCACCCCTCCACTTT. It codes for CASRWTGENSPLHF.